This is a list of T cell receptor gamma chains from one sample in a study of Vδ1+ human thymocytes. TCRdb re-called the multiplex PCR reads via CATT. The sample comprises about 22,000 gamma-chain clones, roughly an eighth of which are singletons, and 1.9% rests with the top ten. Specimen: Vdelta1+ gamma-delta thymocytes from the thymus. Receptor source: a child under three years old who had congenital heart surgery. Each CDR3 is given with its conserved first and last residue.

v_call: TRGV8
cdr3_aa: CATWGTGPNYYKKLF

v_call: TRGV3
cdr3_aa: CATWAKLRRKLF

v_call: TRGV9
cdr3_aa: CALWDKEGSDWIKTF

v_call: TRGV3
cdr3_aa: CATWDRPDWIKTF

v_call: TRGV5
cdr3_aa: CATWDRNSNYYKKLF

v_call: TRGV5
cdr3_aa: CATWGSNYYKKLF

v_call: TRGV4
cdr3_aa: CATWKGTSSDWIKTF

v_call: TRGV4
cdr3_aa: CATWDIGPYYKKLF

v_call: TRGV9
cdr3_aa: CALCVSYKKLF

v_call: TRGV9
cdr3_aa: CALWGIYYKKLF

v_call: TRGV9
cdr3_aa: CALWDPPYYKKLF

v_call: TRGV4
cdr3_aa: CATWVFKKLF

v_call: TRGV4
cdr3_aa: CATWNGVRIKTF

v_call: TRGV5
cdr3_aa: CATWDQGYKKLF

v_call: TRGV4
cdr3_aa: CATWDDVLSDWIKTF

v_call: TRGV9
cdr3_aa: CALWEIHKKLF

v_call: TRGV9
cdr3_aa: CALWEPRGELGKKIKVF

v_call: TRGV4
cdr3_aa: CATWDGREKLF

v_call: TRGV4
cdr3_aa: CATWDGIPYYKKLF

v_call: TRGV9
cdr3_aa: CALWEVEEDYYKKLF

v_call: TRGV4
cdr3_aa: CATWNDGYYKKLF

v_call: TRGV9
cdr3_aa: CALWDRGYYKKLF

v_call: TRGV5
cdr3_aa: CATWDRPRGYKKLF

v_call: TRGV5
cdr3_aa: CATWDRPNYYKKLF

v_call: TRGV4
cdr3_aa: CATWNQNYYKKLF

v_call: TRGV8
cdr3_aa: CATWDRHLGWFKIF

v_call: TRGV9
cdr3_aa: CALWEVKDYKKLF

v_call: TRGV8
cdr3_aa: CATWARWGYKKLF

v_call: TRGV4
cdr3_aa: CATWERSSDWIKTF

v_call: TRGV2
cdr3_aa: CATWDGRRPLCEKLF

v_call: TRGV8
cdr3_aa: CATWDRPGLKKLF

v_call: TRGV4
cdr3_aa: CATWDQCYKKLF

v_call: TRGV5
cdr3_aa: CATWDRLYYKKLF

v_call: TRGV3
cdr3_aa: CATWDGPLHYYKKLF

v_call: TRGV4
cdr3_aa: CATWDGEKWKKLF

v_call: TRGV4
cdr3_aa: CATWSPCHYKKLF

v_call: TRGV4
cdr3_aa: CATWNDKKLF

v_call: TRGV9
cdr3_aa: CALWECKKLF

v_call: TRGV5
cdr3_aa: CATWDRPSGHKKLF

v_call: TRGV4
cdr3_aa: CATWNGLENYYKKLF

v_call: TRGV5
cdr3_aa: CATWDPRASWYKKLF

v_call: TRGV4
cdr3_aa: CATWDGTGWFKIF

v_call: TRGV5
cdr3_aa: CATWENDWIKTF

v_call: TRGV9
cdr3_aa: CALWEPVYTTGWFKIF

v_call: TRGV9
cdr3_aa: CALWEVREYYKKLF

v_call: TRGV4
cdr3_aa: CATWARGCYKKLF

v_call: TRGV9
cdr3_aa: CALWDALNYYKKLF

v_call: TRGV8
cdr3_aa: CATWDLYTTGWFKIF

v_call: TRGV4
cdr3_aa: CATWDGTYYKKLF

v_call: TRGV4
cdr3_aa: CATWNGSWYYKKLF